The 27 T cell receptor beta chains listed next were all sequenced from one sample in a study of blood T cells in healthy people across ages. The use of a sample-barcoded 5' primer and a J-beta primer mix characterized a second PCR of 7 to 11 cycles. A single record per CDR3 protein comes from TCRdb applying MiXCR to the 5' RACE reads. The table includes about 1,000,000 distinct CDR3 sequences, 40% to 50% detected once. Input material: blood. The receptors shown here come from a woman aged 55-75 years in good health.

The table lists this clonotype with a few counts. V usage is TRBV28 and J usage is TRBJ1-2; TRBD1 might be the D (6 bases). CDR3 length equals 17 residues. Germline CDR1 MDHEN, CDR2 SYDVKM. V lost 6 bases and J lost 0, with 20 bases in between. The CDR3 coding sequence is TGTGCCAGCAGGGAGACAGGAAGACAGCTCACTAACTATGGCTACACCTTC. As protein: CASRETGRQLTNYGYTF.

This chain links TRBV20-1 with TRBJ2-7, with 9 bases fitting TRBD2. Gene TRBJ2-5 matches the end of the DNA better, so the J call may be wrong. The CDR3 spans 16 residues. The germline gives CDR1 DFQATT, CDR2 SNEGSKA (reference sequence). The CDR3 coding sequence is TGCAGTGCCCCCCCGACTAGCGGAATAAGGGGAGAGACCCAGTACTTC. Translation gives CSAPPTSGIRGETQYF.

J is TRBJ2-5 and V is TRBV18; D not certain. V lost 0 bases to trimming and J lost 2 bases, with 7 bases between them. Germline CDR1 is KGHSH and CDR2 is LQKENI. The CDR3 runs to 14 residues. The CDR3 region is CASSPPALQETQYF. The CDR3 nucleotides are TGTGCCAGCTCACCACCGGCACTTCAAGAGACCCAGTACTTC.

The chain is built from TRBV2 and TRBJ2-7; 7 bases line up with TRBD1. CDR1 is SNHLY, CDR2 FYNNEI, per germline. CDR3 length: 18 amino acids. The ends lost 6 bases at V and 7 bases at J; junction bases unmatched: 24. The CDR3: CASSGPPRRDSTYNEQYF. In DNA, the CDR3 is TGTGCCAGCAGCGGTCCACCTCGCCGGGACAGCACCTACAATGAGCAGTACTTC.

This clonotype was counted a single time. The chain joins TRBV28 to TRBJ2-4, with D possibly being TRBD2 (5 bases). Deletions cut 1 base from V and 13 bases from J, with 20 bases between. CDR1 and CDR2 (germline): MDHEN, SYDVKM. The CDR3 is made up of 15 amino acids. The CDR3 here is CASSLSGVLTDSQYF. The CDR3 coding sequence is TGTGCCAGCAGTTTATCCGGGGTACTAACAGACTCGCAGTACTTC.

This clonotype was seen more than once but under ten times. The rearrangement links TRBV29-1 to TRBJ2-4; D gene uncertain. Germline CDR1 reads SQVTM; CDR2 reads ANQGSEA. This CDR3 is built from 11 residues. Trimming shortened V by 7 bases and J by 13 bases, and 17 bases separated the two germline ends. This CDR3 is CSAREDGRQYF. The CDR3 bases are TGCAGCGCCCGAGAAGACGGTCGGCAGTACTTC.

In this sample, this clonotype turned up a few times. The chain recombines TRBV28 with TRBJ2-3; TRBD1 might be the D (6 bases). Germline lookup yields CDR1 MDHEN and CDR2 SYDVKM. The V and J ends lost 6 bases and 4 bases respectively, with 17 bases between them. The CDR3 has 15 residues. This chain's CDR3 is CASRGLGAGADTQYF. The CDR3 DNA reads TGTGCCAGCAGGGGTTTGGGGGCAGGGGCAGATACGCAGTATTTT.

The chain is built from TRBV27 and TRBJ2-3, with D perhaps given as TRBD1 or TRBD2 (6 bases each). Germline V CDR1 and CDR2: MNHEY, SMNVEV (reference sequence). Deletions cut 2 bases from V and 2 bases from J, with 20 bases between. This CDR3 has 18 amino acids. The CDR3 coding sequence is TGTGCCAGCAGTTTAAAGGGGGGCCTAGCTGCCAACACAGATACGCAGTATTTT. It yields the protein CASSLKGGLAANTDTQYF.

The rearrangement links TRBV24-1 to TRBJ2-1, with D perhaps TRBD2 (5 bases). The germline CDR1 and CDR2 sequences are KGHDR and SFDVKD. The CDR3 totals 13 residues. The V end was cut by 4 bases, the J end by 7 bases, with 10 bases between. The CDR3 sequence is CATSDKRRNEQFF. The CDR3 DNA reads as TGTGCCACCAGTGACAAGAGGAGGAATGAGCAGTTCTTC.

J is TRBJ2-3 and V is TRBV20-1, with 10 bases aligning to TRBD1. This CDR3 is built from 15 residues. The V gene end was trimmed by 1 base and the J gene end by 4 bases; junction bases not matched to a gene: 5. Germline V lookup: CDR1 DFQATT, CDR2 SNEGSKA (reference sequence). Here the CDR3 DNA reads TGCAGTGCTAGAGGACGGGACAGGGGACCAGATACGCAGTATTTT. This encodes CSARGRDRGPDTQYF.

The chain couples TRBV7-7 to TRBJ2-5; D is undetermined. V lost 3 bases and J lost 5, with 16 bases in between. CDR1 is SSHAT, CDR2 FNYEAQ, per germline (reference sequence). This CDR3 comprises 15 residues. The CDR3 spells CASSFRVGLWETQYF. Here the CDR3 DNA reads TGTGCCAGCAGCTTTCGTGTAGGCCTATGGGAGACCCAGTACTTC.

This clonotype occurred a few times. This chain's CDR3 is CASSERGASYGYTF. The DNA of the CDR3 is TGTGCCAGCAGTGAACGGGGGGCCAGCTATGGCTACACCTTC. The chain employs TRBV2 and TRBJ1-2, with a possible D match to TRBD1 (6 bases). CDR1 SNHLY and CDR2 FYNNEI come from the germline V gene. V lost 2 bases and J 4 bases, leaving 11 bases between the germline ends. The CDR3 has 14 residues.

The chain recombines TRBV12-3 or TRBV12-4 with TRBJ1-5; 7 nucleotides align to TRBD1. The trim removed 7 bases at V and 7 bases at J, leaving 16 bases unmatched. The CDR3 extends over 16 amino acids. The CDR3 nucleotides are TGTGCCAGCACTGTGTCGGTGGCAGGGGGGAACCAGCCCCAGCATTTT. Translation gives CASTVSVAGGNQPQHF.

This clonotype has a handful of counts. The chain is built from TRBV12-3 or TRBV12-4 and TRBJ1-2; 9 nucleotides agree with TRBD1. V trimming: 3 bases; J trimming: 5 bases; junction bases outside the gene matches: 7. This CDR3 is 15 amino acids long. The CDR3: CASSFLGTGNYGYTF. The CDR3 bases are TGTGCCAGCAGTTTCTTAGGGACAGGGAATTATGGCTACACCTTC.

The V gene is TRBV28, the J gene TRBJ1-1; 7 bases map to TRBD1. This CDR3 has 14 amino acids. The ends lost 7 bases at V and 5 bases at J; junction bases unmatched: 10. Germline V CDR1 and CDR2: MDHEN, SYDVKM. CDR3 DNA sequence: TGTGCCAGCACAATAGACAGGGTATGGACTGAAGCTTTCTTT. Translation gives CASTIDRVWTEAFF.

As for this clonotype: A much larger clone sits a single nucleotide away, making a read error possible. The J gene is TRBJ2-1, the V gene TRBV20-1, with TRBD1 matching 9 bases. The CDR3 consists of 15 residues. Germline V gene sequence: CDR1 DFQATT, CDR2 SNEGSKA (reference sequence). With 8 bases clipped from V and 3 bases from J, the junction kept 11 bases outside the gene matches. CDR3 nucleotide sequence: TGCAGTACAAAACCCCTGGACAGGGGCTACAATGAGCAGTTCTTC. Residues: CSTKPLDRGYNEQFF.

This clonotype was observed many times. The chain has TRBV27 and TRBJ2-7, with D possibly being TRBD2 (5 bases). V lost 3 bases and J 2 bases, leaving 11 bases between the germline ends. The CDR3 runs to 14 residues. Per germline, CDR1 MNHEY and CDR2 SMNVEV (reference sequence). The CDR3 sequence: CASSFREGPYEQYF. The CDR3 DNA follows: TGTGCCAGCAGTTTTCGAGAGGGCCCCTACGAGCAGTACTTC.

The V call is TRBV16, the J call TRBJ2-7; 13 bases are a match to TRBD2. This CDR3 has 15 residues. The germline V gene encodes CDR1 KGHSY and CDR2 FQNENV. Trimming at V came to 0 bases and at J to 7 bases, leaving 3 bases not matched to a gene. The CDR3 nucleotides read TGTGCCAGCAGCCAATCCGGGACTAGCGGGACGGAGCAGTACTTC. This sequence encodes CASSQSGTSGTEQYF.

The genes are TRBV12-5 and TRBJ2-7; possibly TRBD2 for D (6 bases). V lost 7 bases to trimming and J lost 3 bases, with 13 bases between them. There are 13 residues in the CDR3. CDR1 is LGHNT and CDR2 is FRNRAP in the germline V gene. The CDR3 DNA is TGTGCTAGTGAACCCGGGAGCGGCTACGAGCAGTACTTC. As protein: CASEPGSGYEQYF.

This chain uses TRBV12-3 or TRBV12-4 with TRBJ2-3; D could derive from TRBD1 or TRBD2 (5 bases each). This CDR3 contains 14 residues. V was trimmed by 5 bases and J by 1 base, leaving 10 bases between them. DNA of the CDR3: TGTGCCAGCAGTGTACTGGGGGGCACAGATACGCAGTATTTT. Translating it yields CASSVLGGTDTQYF.

The CDR3 nucleotides read TGTGCCAGCAGCTATCAAAGCCAGGGGGGGGTCTATAATTCACCCCTCCACTTT. This translates into CASSYQSQGGVYNSPLHF. V is TRBV7-9 and J is TRBJ1-6, with TRBD1 matching 7 bases. Germline CDR1 and CDR2: SEHNR and FQNEAQ (reference sequence). This CDR3 is built from 18 residues. V was pared by 4 bases and J by 3 bases, with 12 bases of the junction left unmatched.

This chain joins TRBV5-1 and TRBJ2-1, with TRBD2 identical over 12 bases. V lost 5 bases, J lost 9 bases, and 12 bases stayed unmatched. Germline V gene data show CDR1 as SGHRS and CDR2 as YFSETQ. This CDR3 has 16 residues. CDR3 sequence: CASRRMTSGSFGEQFF. CDR3 DNA: TGCGCCAGCAGACGAATGACTAGCGGGAGTTTCGGTGAGCAGTTCTTC.

J is TRBJ2-7 and V is TRBV4-1; D ambiguous. V was trimmed by 1 base and J by 7 bases, leaving 14 bases between them. Per germline, CDR1 MGHRA and CDR2 YSYEKL. The CDR3 runs to 14 residues. CDR3 protein: CASSQGIGSGEQYF. The DNA for the CDR3 is TGCGCCAGCAGCCAAGGGATCGGGTCTGGTGAGCAGTACTTC.

The V call is TRBV7-2, the J call TRBJ2-5, with 10 bases that match TRBD2. The CDR3 covers 15 residues. Germline V lookup: CDR1 SGHTA, CDR2 FQGNSA. V was pared by 5 bases and J by 4 bases, with 7 bases of the junction left unmatched. The CDR3 sequence: CASSPSGRGRETQYF. The CDR3 bases are TGTGCCAGCAGCCCTAGCGGGAGAGGAAGAGAGACCCAGTACTTC.

This chain joins TRBV11-2 and TRBJ2-7; no firm D call. The V gene lost 0 bases and the J gene lost 0 bases, with 9 bases spanning the gap. The CDR3 sequence is 15 residues long. Germline V gives CDR1 SGHAT, CDR2 FQNNGV. The DNA for the CDR3 is TGTGCCAGCAGCTTAGAGTTTAGCAGCTCCTACGAGCAGTACTTC. It encodes CASSLEFSSSYEQYF.

This chain links TRBV27 with TRBJ1-6; D is unclear. The V end lost 0 bases, the J end lost 7 bases, and 13 bases lay between the germline ends. Per germline, CDR1 MNHEY and CDR2 SMNVEV (reference sequence). The CDR3 runs to 16 residues. CDR3 in amino acids: CASSLSLGLKNSPLHF. The CDR3, as DNA: TGTGCCAGCAGTTTATCCCTCGGACTAAAGAATTCACCCCTCCACTTT.

Only a few counts were recorded for this clonotype. The chain is built from TRBV12-3 or TRBV12-4 and TRBJ2-7, with 7 bases fitting TRBD2. This CDR3 spans 15 amino acids. Germline trimming cut 6 bases from V and 2 bases from J; bases unmatched to any gene: 10. The CDR3 DNA sequence: TGTGCCAGCAGACGAGAAGCGGGAACGACCTACGAGCAGTACTTC. Amino acid sequence: CASRREAGTTYEQYF.